This T cell receptor (beta chain) was obtained from a study of sequential checkpoint blockade in melanoma. Study overall: Patients were randomized 1:1 to nivolumab-then-ipilimumab or ipilimumab-then-nivolumab first-line. Both treatment sequences were followed by maintenance nivolumab.

Germline V gene lookup returns CDR1 SGHVS and CDR2 FNYEAQ. This CDR3 region has 15 residues. Trimming took off 0 bases at V and 0 bases at J, with 9 bases between the two ends. The treatment denotes: randomized to nivolumab then ipilimumab (arm A) or the reverse (arm B). DNA-damaging chemotherapy had not been given to any patient beforehand. Live CD3+CD8+ CD19− CD56− cells were sorted from PBMCs. Profiling relied on immunoSEQ multiplex PCR, and the TCRdb table lists in-frame clones only, not all of them. This table holds about 8,400 clones, around nine tenths found once. The sequence was collected from a human donor with melanoma. The genes are TRBV7-6 and TRBJ2-7; weak D call: TRBD1 (5 bases). Sequenced material: CD8+ T cells sorted from blood (inferred from file names), taken from a patient given nivolumab and ipilimumab in sequence. The CDR3 DNA sequence: TGTGCCAGCAGCTTAGCCAGGGTAGGCTCCTACGAGCAGTACTTC. The encoded protein is CASSLARVGSYEQYF.